This T cell receptor beta chain is drawn from a study of blood T cell repertoires in COVID-19. About the research overall: Specimens from acute and convalescent COVID-19 originated in the United States, Italy and Spain.

The sample holds one count of this clone. Participants spanned ages 18 to 89 years and resided in about two dozen US areas. Clinical history as reported by participants underpinned cohort assignment. Germline CDR1 SNHLY, CDR2 FYNNEI. The CDR3 loop spans 15 amino acids. Trimming removed 4 bases from V and 0 bases from J, with 10 bases in between. Sequenced by immunoSEQ multiplex PCR; TCRdb stores in-frame clones only, minus some. The repertoire has 140,000 to 150,000 clones, over 75% of them found once; the top ten carry approximately 1.3%. This clonotype was obtained from a woman aged 25 to 39 with acute COVID-19. The chain has TRBV2 and TRBJ1-3, with D possibly matching TRBD1 (5 bases). The sample taken for sequencing was PBMCs or T cells enriched from blood (not recorded which). CDR3 amino acids: CASSVQALSGNTIYF. CDR3 sequence (DNA): TGTGCCAGCAGTGTACAGGCCCTCTCTGGAAACACCATATATTTT.